This T cell receptor (beta chain) is drawn from a study of cytomegalovirus exposure and HLA in healthy donors (dated by TCRdb to the late 2010s). Regarding the study in general: In an earlier analysis of under 600 of the donors, around 300 Gb of sequence data and 100 million or so unique TCR beta sequences from about 190 million T cells were reported. An early release that covered about 600 HLA-typed donors contained approximately 300 gigabases of sequencing data and 80 million or so unique TCR sequences. Of the approximately 370 genotyped donors, 80% to 90% were placed in the genetic ancestry cluster associated with self-reported Caucasian donors. The study was designed to test whether signatures of past pathogen exposure could be identified by cataloging public T cell receptors. The study used immunosequencing to profile the T cell repertoires of 666 subjects and linked those repertoires to cytomegalovirus serostatus. Besides the first cohort of roughly 700 subjects, a separate validation cohort made up of 120 different subjects was used. The study combined high-throughput TCR immunosequencing, statistical association of individual TCRs with disease status, and machine learning to predict cytomegalovirus infection status. A later analysis re-analyzed previously published TCR beta repertoires from approximately 670 donors and added high-resolution HLA genotyping to study TCR occurrence patterns. Rather than drawing on any new phenotypic data, the later analysis identified candidate immune exposures from TCR beta sequences and the way those sequences occurred across donors. In an earlier analysis of around 540 of the donors, high-throughput TCR beta sequencing was used to judge whether each TCR beta V gene segment behaved as functional or pseudogenic. Donor age, sex, ethnicity and CMV serostatus were collected together with the repertoire data. Genome-wide SNP genotypes for about 55% of the roughly 670 donors were used in a later genetic analysis, which treated that subset as a discovery cohort. All discovery cohort repertoires had been generated on a single sequencing platform. HLA typing included class I and class II loci at four-digit resolution. Typing coverage varied by locus: roughly 629-640 donors for A, B, C, DRB1 and DQB1; roughly 510 for DQA1; around 570 for DPA1; approximately 450 for DPB1. Several DR-DQ haplotypes were treated as single units for association and clustering because of strong linkage in the cohort. Among about 400 genotyped donors of the cohort, an average of around 250,000 unique TCR beta nucleotide sequences was sequenced per donor, of which roughly 18% were non-productive.

Findings and caveats that apply to the study as a whole: A further reported finding was that TCR beta sequences accurately predicted the HLA-A and HLA-B alleles for most subjects in the first cohort. Only TCR beta chains were sequenced in this cohort, and the absence of alpha or paired-chain data limited detectable features. In a later analysis, HLA-associated TCR beta chains were found to be more clonally expanded and to have lower generation probabilities than equally common non-associated chains. The classifier was reported to diagnose cytomegalovirus status with high specificity and sensitivity in both the original cohort and the validation cohort. Most TCR sequences were observed very rarely across donors, whereas some public TCRs were present in many individuals. In an earlier analysis of several hundred of the donors, most TCR beta V segments were observed in productive rearrangements about 90% or about 30% of the time, broadly matching IMGT annotations. An association between a missense DCLRE1C variant and V-gene and J-gene trimming of TCR beta chains was found in a later genetic analysis and replicated in an independent cohort. A later analysis found that TCR association rates varied across HLA loci, with DRB1 alleles showing the most associated TCRs and HLA-C alleles the fewest. Because the 87-base-pair reads could not distinguish some IMGT-functional V segments, including TRBV6-2 and TRBV6-3, those segments were excluded. When HLA alleles, especially DR and DQ, strongly co-occurred, TCR associations were difficult to assign to individual alleles. Most CMV-associated TCR beta chains appeared to be HLA-restricted in a later analysis, and the HLA associations seemed to be driven largely by CMV exposure. It was suggested by the authors that the approach could potentially be generalized to other disease states and immunological phenotypes. A few of the identified cytomegalovirus-associated TCR beta chains were confirmed in vitro to be specific for cytomegalovirus antigens. In a later analysis, several top co-occurrence clusters were reported to appear linked to parvovirus B19, influenza, CMV and Epstein-Barr virus. Because HLA typing was unavailable for some donors at each locus, only the typed subset was used in association tests. Roughly uniform sequencing depth across donors was assumed in presence/absence analyses, although this assumption may not hold. In a later genetic analysis, fewer N-insertions in productive TCRs were reported among donors in an Asian-associated ancestry cluster than the approximately 670-donor mean. CMV serostatus was the only immune exposure information available for the cohort. At a false discovery rate of 0.05, a later analysis linked some 17,000 TCR beta sequences to specific HLA alleles. A cluster of highly shared sequence variants was judged likely to represent a technical artifact of the sequencing pipeline. The study gave a list of over 150 TCR beta chains associated with cytomegalovirus. Correlated functional status among segregating V segments might be attributable to linkage disequilibrium, but an unknown experimental factor could not be ruled out. Because counts were too low, seventeen rarely observed V segments, including chromosome 9 orphons, were excluded from the earlier analysis of fewer than 650 of the donors.

The library was made by the immunoSEQ multiplex PCR assay. For the multiplex PCR, a mixture combining 60 forward primers for TCR Vbeta segments and 13 reverse primers for TCR Jbeta segments was used. The CDR3 region of rearranged TCR beta genes was amplified from genomic DNA with a multiplex PCR assay. On the Illumina HiSeq System, the amplified TCR beta libraries were sequenced as 87-base-pair reads. Under the source paper's analysis protocol: In a later analysis, 77 million or so unique TCR beta chains were counted across the roughly 670 repertoires, and roughly 11 million of these chains were shared by at least two donors. A nearest-neighbor algorithm error-corrected the raw reads and collapsed the reads into unique sequences, merging closely related sequences to remove PCR and sequencing errors. V, D and J gene segments were assigned by aligning CDR3 sequences to IMGT reference sequences. For a sequence to be retained, at least a six-nucleotide match to both a V gene segment and a J gene segment was required. Rearrangements were called productive when the CDR3 lacked stop codons and stayed in frame with V and J; all others were non-productive. CDR3 was defined by IMGT convention, running from the second conserved V-encoded cysteine to the conserved J-encoded phenylalanine. The earlier analysis of fewer than 700 of the donors excluded sequences that lacked an unambiguous match to a single V gene segment. An earlier analysis of almost 600 of the donors classified V segments as functional when productive rearrangements were above 56.7% and as segregating when the standard deviation between donors was above 5%. A statistical classification framework was built to diagnose cytomegalovirus status from the catalog of TCR beta chain sequences. V and J gene assignment, in a later analysis, came from comparing TCR nucleotide sequences with IMGT/GENE-DB human TR gene sequences. In a later analysis, CDR3 sequences and most-parsimonious VDJ recombination scenarios were assigned using the TCRdist pipeline. In a later analysis, each TCR beta chain was defined by its CDR3 amino acid sequence together with its V-gene family, and reads lacking a unique V-gene family were excluded. As a way to deal with suspected cross-contamination and a sequencing artifact, a later analysis dropped approximately 590 nucleotide sequences that were highly shared and had low generation probability. A later analysis calculated a clonal expansion index for each public chain from normalized within-repertoire ranks of inferred template counts. A later analysis computed generation probabilities with a VDJ recombination model fitted to out-of-frame rearrangements, and checked the results against IGoR. In a later analysis, hypergeometric tests were used to score TCR-TCR, TCR-HLA and TCR-CMV co-occurrence, with a repertoire-size bias correction applied to TCR pairs. False discovery rates were estimated in a later analysis by permuting HLA or CMV assignments 20 times. In a later analysis, co-occurring TCRs were grouped with DBSCAN, and TCRdist sequence similarity was added when clustering was performed within HLA-allele-positive subsets. Co-occurrence clustering excluded repertoires with fewer than 30,000 or more than 120,000 public chains, plus five with anomalous nucleotide sharing. TCRdb re-hosts the immuneACCESS table, in-frame sequences only. Its copies lack some clones; in the studies checked, an unresolved V gene accounts for under half of them, and the cause for the rest is not known. V and J calls and clone size are those listed in that table; D and trimming were worked out from the DNA. This sample holds some 180,000 clones; around 80% were observed only once. In total, the top ten clones hold about 1.9% of the sample.

From the cysteine through the phenylalanine, the CDR3 covers 13 amino acids. Just CDR3 DNA is preserved here, 39 bases in frame from base 1. The germline V gene sets CDR1 to SQVTM and CDR2 to ANQGSEA. V and J are truncated by 4 bases and 2 bases respectively, leaving an intervening sequence of 11 bases. In regard to this clone: Its binding antigen is unknown. Within one base of it there is no much larger clone, and no base qualities were kept.

The cohort consisted of 650 to 850 healthy bone marrow donors. All cohort members were sampled while nominally healthy, although unrecorded immune exposures were likely present. The donor was CMV seronegative and was included in the group of several hundred seronegative cohort members. Every donor gave a peripheral blood sample, and the peripheral blood mononuclear cells from that sample were used for TCR beta sequencing. Genomic DNA was extracted from the blood cell samples with the Qiagen DNeasy Blood Extraction Kit. Sequencing used PBMCs. The chain couples TRBV29-1 to TRBJ1-1; TRBD1 is a weak D gene call, 5 bases matching. This sequence originates from a woman in her twenties or thirties in good health and CMV-seronegative. The CDR3 protein sequence reads: CSVAQTVNTEAFF. The DNA sequence reads TGCAGCGTTGCCCAGACAGTTAACACTGAAGCTTTCTTT.